The sequence of this T cell receptor beta chain was determined in a study of T cell responses to AZD1222 COVID-19 vaccine. The study's findings and limits: Vaccine-associated CD4 TCRs spanned spike, dominant at 160-218 and 743-854. Compared with day 0, the breadth and depth of the Spike-specific TCR repertoire rose significantly after two doses of AZD1222.

Trimming cost V 3 bases and J 1 base, with 11 bases left between them. The CDR3 length is 15 residues. Germline V CDR1 and CDR2: MDHEN, SYDVKM. Repertoires were generated with immunoSEQ multiplex PCR, while TCRdb's copy carries only in-frame clones and drops some. The table includes some 97,000 clones, around nine tenths detected once. Details on this clone: Its cognate antigen is unknown.

The sample consisted of peripheral blood, taken on day 0 of AZD1222 vaccination. This TCR was recovered from an adult in good health. The genes are TRBV28 and TRBJ2-3; no clear D. For the CDR3, the DNA is TGTGCCAGCAGTTTGGGCGGATCAGGCACAGATACGCAGTATTTT. This sequence encodes CASSLGGSGTDTQYF.